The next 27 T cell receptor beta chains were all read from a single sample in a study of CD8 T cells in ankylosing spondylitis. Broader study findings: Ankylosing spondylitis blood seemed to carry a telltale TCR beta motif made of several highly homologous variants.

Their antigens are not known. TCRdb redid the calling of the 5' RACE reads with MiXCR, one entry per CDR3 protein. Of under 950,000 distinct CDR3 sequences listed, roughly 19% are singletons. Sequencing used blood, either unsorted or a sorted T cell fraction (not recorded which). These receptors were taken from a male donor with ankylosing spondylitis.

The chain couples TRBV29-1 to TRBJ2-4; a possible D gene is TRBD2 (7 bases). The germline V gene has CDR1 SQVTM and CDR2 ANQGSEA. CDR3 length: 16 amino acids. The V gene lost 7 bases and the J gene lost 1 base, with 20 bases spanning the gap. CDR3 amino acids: CSALGGPREAKNIQYF. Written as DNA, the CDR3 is TGCAGCGCCCTCGGGGGGCCTCGTGAGGCCAAAAACATTCAGTACTTC. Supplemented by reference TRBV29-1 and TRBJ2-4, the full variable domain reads SAVISQKPSRDICQRGTSLTIQCQVDSQVTMMFWYRQQPGQSLTLIATANQGSEATYESGFVIDKFPISRPNLTFSTLTVSNMSPEDSSIYLCSALGGPREAKNIQYFGAGTRLSVL.

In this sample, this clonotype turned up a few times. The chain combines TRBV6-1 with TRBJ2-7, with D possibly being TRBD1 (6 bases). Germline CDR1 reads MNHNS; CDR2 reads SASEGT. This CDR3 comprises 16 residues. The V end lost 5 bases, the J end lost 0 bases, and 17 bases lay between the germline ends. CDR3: CASSRTALPPSYEQYF. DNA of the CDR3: TGTGCCAGCAGTCGGACAGCCCTCCCCCCCTCCTACGAGCAGTACTTC.

This CDR3 reads CSAGQYTEAFF. For the CDR3, the DNA is TGCAGTGCTGGGCAGTACACTGAAGCTTTCTTT. V and J are TRBV20-1 and TRBJ1-1; D remains unclear. Germline V gives CDR1 DFQATT, CDR2 SNEGSKA (reference sequence). CDR3 length: 11 residues. V was trimmed by 5 bases and J by 3 bases, leaving 7 bases between them.

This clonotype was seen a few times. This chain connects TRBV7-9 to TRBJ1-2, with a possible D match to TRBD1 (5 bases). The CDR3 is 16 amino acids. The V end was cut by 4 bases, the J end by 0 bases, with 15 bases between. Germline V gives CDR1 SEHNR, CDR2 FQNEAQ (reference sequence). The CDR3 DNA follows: TGTGCCAGCAGCTATCTCGACAGCTCAACTAACTATGGCTACACCTTC. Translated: CASSYLDSSTNYGYTF. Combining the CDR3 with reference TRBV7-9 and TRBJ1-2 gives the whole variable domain DTGVSQNPRHKITKRGQNVTFRCDPISEHNRLYWYRQTLGQGPEFLTYFQNEAQLEKSRLLSDRFSAERPKGSFSTLEIQRTEQGDSAMYLCASSYLDSSTNYGYTFGSGTRLTVV.

The CDR3 nucleotides read TGTGCCAGCAGTCCAAGGGACAGGGTTTCTCTCGAGCAGTACTTC. Protein sequence: CASSPRDRVSLEQYF. V usage is TRBV7-9 and J usage is TRBJ2-7, with 9 bases matching TRBD1. V lost 6 bases to trimming and J lost 6 bases; unmatched junction nucleotides: 12. Germline CDR1 and CDR2: SEHNR and FQNEAQ (reference sequence). The CDR3 spans 15 residues.

The CDR3 sequence: CASSTWDRPATNEKLFF. Here the CDR3 DNA reads TGTGCCAGCAGTACCTGGGACAGGCCGGCAACTAATGAAAAACTGTTTTTT. The chain is built from TRBV6-1 and TRBJ1-4, with 8 nucleotides matching TRBD1. The junction had 8 bases not matched to a gene; V was cut back by 5 bases and J by 0 bases. In germline, CDR1 is MNHNS, CDR2 SASEGT. The CDR3 contains 17 residues.

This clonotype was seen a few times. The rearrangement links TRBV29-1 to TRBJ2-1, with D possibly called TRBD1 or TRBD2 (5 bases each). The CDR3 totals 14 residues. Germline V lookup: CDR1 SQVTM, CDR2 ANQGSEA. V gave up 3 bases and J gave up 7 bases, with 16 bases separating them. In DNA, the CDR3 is TGCAGCGTTGAGGACCGGGGCCCTGGAAATGAGCAGTTCTTC. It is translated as CSVEDRGPGNEQFF.

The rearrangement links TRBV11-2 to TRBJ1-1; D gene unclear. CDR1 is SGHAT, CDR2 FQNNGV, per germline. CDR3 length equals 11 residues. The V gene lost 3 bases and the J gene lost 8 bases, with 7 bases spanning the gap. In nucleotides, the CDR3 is TGTGCCAGCAGCTTCGACATAGAAGCTTTCTTT. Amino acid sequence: CASSFDIEAFF.

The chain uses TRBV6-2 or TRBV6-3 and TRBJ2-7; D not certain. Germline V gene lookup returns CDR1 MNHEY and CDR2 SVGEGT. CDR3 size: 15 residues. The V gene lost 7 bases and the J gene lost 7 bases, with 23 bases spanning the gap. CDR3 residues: CASMEVGLLAQEQYF. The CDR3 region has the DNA TGTGCCAGCATGGAAGTCGGTCTCCTGGCTCAAGAGCAGTACTTC.

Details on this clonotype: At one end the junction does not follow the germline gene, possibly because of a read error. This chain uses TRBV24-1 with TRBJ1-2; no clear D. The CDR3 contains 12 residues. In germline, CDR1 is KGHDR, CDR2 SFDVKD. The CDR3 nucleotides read TGTGCCACCCCTCGGAGAGAAAATGGCAACACCTTC. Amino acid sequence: CATPRRENGNTF.

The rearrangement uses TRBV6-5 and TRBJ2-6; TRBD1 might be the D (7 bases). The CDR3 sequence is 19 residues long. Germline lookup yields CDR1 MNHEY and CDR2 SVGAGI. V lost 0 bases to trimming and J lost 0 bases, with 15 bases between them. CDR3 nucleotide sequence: TGTGCCAGCAGTTACTCTCAGGGGGGCCTCATCTCTGGGGCCAACGTCCTGACTTTC. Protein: CASSYSQGGLISGANVLTF.

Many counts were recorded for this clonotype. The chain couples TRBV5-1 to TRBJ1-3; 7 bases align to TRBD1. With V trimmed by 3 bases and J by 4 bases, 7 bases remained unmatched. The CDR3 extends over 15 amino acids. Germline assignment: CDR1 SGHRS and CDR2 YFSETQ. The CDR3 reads CASSSATGVGNTIYF. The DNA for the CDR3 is TGCGCCAGCAGCTCGGCCACAGGGGTCGGAAACACCATATATTTT.

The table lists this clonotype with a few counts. The CDR3 nucleotides are TGTGCCAGCAGTCTGGGACAGGTCTTCGTTGAGACCCAGTACTTC. It encodes CASSLGQVFVETQYF. The chain is built from TRBV12-3 or TRBV12-4 and TRBJ2-5; 8 nucleotides align to TRBD1. V shed 5 bases, J shed 5 bases, and the junction held 10 bases outside the gene matches. This CDR3 spans 15 amino acids.

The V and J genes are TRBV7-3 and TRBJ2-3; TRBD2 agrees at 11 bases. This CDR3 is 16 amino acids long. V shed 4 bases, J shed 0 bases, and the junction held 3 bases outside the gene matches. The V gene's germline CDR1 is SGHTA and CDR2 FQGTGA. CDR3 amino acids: CASSSSSGRSTDTQYF. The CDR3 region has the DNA TGTGCCAGCAGCTCATCTAGCGGGAGGAGCACAGATACGCAGTATTTT.

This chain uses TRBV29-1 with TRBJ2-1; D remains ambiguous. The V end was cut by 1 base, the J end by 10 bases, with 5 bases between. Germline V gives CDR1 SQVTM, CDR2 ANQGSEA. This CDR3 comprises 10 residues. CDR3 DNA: TGCAGCGTTGAAGCTAGGGAGCAGTTCTTC. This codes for CSVEAREQFF.

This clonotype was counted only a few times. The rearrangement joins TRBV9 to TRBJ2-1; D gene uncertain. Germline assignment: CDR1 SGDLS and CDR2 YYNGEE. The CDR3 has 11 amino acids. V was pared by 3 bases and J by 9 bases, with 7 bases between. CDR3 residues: CASSAGPEQFF. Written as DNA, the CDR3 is TGTGCCAGCAGCGCCGGACCTGAGCAGTTCTTC.

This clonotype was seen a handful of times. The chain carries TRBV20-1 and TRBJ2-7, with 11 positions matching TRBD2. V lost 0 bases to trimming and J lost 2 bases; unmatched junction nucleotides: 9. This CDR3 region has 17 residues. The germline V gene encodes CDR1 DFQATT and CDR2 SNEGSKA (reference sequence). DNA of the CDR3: TGCAGTGCTAGAGATCCCGGACTAGCGGGTACTACCTACGAGCAGTACTTC. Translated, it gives CSARDPGLAGTTYEQYF.

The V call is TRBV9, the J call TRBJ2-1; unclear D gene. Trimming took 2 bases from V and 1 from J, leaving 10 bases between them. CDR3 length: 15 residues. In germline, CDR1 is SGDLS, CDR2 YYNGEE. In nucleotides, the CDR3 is TGTGCCAGCAGCGTCGGGCTGCCATCCTACAATGAGCAGTTCTTC. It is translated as CASSVGLPSYNEQFF.

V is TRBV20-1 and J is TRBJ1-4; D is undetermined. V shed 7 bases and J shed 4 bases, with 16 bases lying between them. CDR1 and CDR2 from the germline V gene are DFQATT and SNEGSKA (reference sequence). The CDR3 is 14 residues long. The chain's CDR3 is CSVSRTRGNEKLFF. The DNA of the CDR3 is TGCAGTGTGTCAAGAACTCGGGGTAATGAAAAACTGTTTTTT.

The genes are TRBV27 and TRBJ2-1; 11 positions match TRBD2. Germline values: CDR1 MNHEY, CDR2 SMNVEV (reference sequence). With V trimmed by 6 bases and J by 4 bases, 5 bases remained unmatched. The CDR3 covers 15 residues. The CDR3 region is CASSDSGGAYNEQFF. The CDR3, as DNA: TGTGCCAGCAGCGATAGCGGGGGGGCGTACAATGAGCAGTTCTTC.

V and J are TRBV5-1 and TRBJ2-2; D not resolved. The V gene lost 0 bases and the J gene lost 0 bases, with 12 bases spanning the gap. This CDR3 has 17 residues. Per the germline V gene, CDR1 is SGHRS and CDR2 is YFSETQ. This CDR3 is CASSLAPWGANTGELFF. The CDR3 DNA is TGCGCCAGCAGCTTGGCCCCTTGGGGTGCGAACACCGGGGAGCTGTTTTTT.

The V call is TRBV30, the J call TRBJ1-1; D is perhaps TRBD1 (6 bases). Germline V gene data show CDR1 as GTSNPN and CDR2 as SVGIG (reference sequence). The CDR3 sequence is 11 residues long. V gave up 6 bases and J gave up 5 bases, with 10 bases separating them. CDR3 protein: CACGGGTEAFF. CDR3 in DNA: TGTGCCTGTGGGGGCGGGACTGAAGCTTTCTTT.

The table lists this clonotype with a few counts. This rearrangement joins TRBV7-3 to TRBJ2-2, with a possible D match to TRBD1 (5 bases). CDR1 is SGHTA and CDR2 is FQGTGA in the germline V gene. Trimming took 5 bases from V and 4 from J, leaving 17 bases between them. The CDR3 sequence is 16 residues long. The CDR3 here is CASSPKLGPGTGELFF. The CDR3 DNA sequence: TGTGCCAGCAGCCCAAAATTGGGGCCGGGCACCGGGGAGCTGTTTTTT.

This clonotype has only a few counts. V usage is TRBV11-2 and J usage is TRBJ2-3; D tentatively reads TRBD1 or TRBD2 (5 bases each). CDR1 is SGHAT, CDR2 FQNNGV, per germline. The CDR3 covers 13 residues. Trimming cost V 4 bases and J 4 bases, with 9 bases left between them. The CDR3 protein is CASSSWGSDTQYF. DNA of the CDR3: TGTGCCAGCAGCTCCTGGGGGTCAGATACGCAGTATTTT. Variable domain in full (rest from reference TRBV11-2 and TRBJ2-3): EAGVAQSPRYKIIEKRQSVAFWCNPISGHATLYWYQQILGQGPKLLIQFQNNGVVDDSQLPKDRFSAERLKGVDSTLKIQPAKLEDSAVYLCASSSWGSDTQYFGPGTRLTVL.

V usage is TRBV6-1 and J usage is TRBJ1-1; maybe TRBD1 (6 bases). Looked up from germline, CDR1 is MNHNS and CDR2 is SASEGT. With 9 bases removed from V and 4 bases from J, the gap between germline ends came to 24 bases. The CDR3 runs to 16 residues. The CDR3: CASCGHGVRGLTEAFF. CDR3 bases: TGTGCCAGTTGCGGACACGGGGTACGGGGGCTCACTGAAGCTTTCTTT.

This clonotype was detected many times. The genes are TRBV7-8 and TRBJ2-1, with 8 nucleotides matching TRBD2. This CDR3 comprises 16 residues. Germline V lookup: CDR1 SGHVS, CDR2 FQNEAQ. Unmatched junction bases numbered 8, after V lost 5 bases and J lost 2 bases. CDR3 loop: CASSHKAGVPYNEQFF. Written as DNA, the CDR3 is TGTGCCAGCAGCCATAAAGCGGGAGTCCCCTACAATGAGCAGTTCTTC.

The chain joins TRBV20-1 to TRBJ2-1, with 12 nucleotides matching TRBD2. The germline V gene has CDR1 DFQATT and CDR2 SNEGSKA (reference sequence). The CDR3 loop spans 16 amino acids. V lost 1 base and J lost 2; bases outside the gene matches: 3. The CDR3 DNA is TGCAGTGCTAGAGGACGACTAGCGGGAGCCTACAATGAGCAGTTCTTC. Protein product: CSARGRLAGAYNEQFF.